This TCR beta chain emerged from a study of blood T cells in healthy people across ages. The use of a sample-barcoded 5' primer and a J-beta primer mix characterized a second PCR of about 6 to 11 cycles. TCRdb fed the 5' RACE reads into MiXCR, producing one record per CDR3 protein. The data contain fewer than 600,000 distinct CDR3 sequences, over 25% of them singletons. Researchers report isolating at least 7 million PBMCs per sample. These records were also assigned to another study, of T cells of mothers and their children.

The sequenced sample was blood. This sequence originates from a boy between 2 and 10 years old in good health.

The DNA of the CDR3 is TGTGCCAGCAGTGGCCTGGGAGCGTCTTCGTACTTC. Translated: CASSGLGASSYF. The chain has TRBV12-3 or TRBV12-4 and TRBJ2-7; the D gene is possibly TRBD2 (5 bases). The CDR3 covers 12 residues. Trimming pared 5 bases from V and 12 bases from J, leaving 17 bases between.